This T cell receptor (beta chain) was observed in a study of blood T cell repertoires in COVID-19. About the research overall: From the United States, Italy and Spain came samples of acute and convalescent COVID-19.

Original processing methods: Reference gene primer amplification gave nucleated cell count estimates. Produced via immunoSEQ multiplex PCR; TCRdb's table is partial and in-frame only. Clone size and the V and J calls come from that table; the DNA yielded D and trimming. The profile shows 400,000 to 550,000 clones, about 85% of them singletons. Residents of 24 US areas, aged about 18 to 95 years, made up the participants. V was shortened by 2 bases and J by 5 bases, with 7 bases between the two germline ends. Per the germline V gene, CDR1 is WNHNN and CDR2 is SYGVQD (reference sequence). This CDR3 is built from 13 residues.

What was sequenced was PBMCs or T cells enriched from blood (not recorded which). This rearrangement joins TRBV10-1 to TRBJ1-5; D not resolved. This clonotype was sampled from a woman aged 18-29 years with acute COVID-19. The CDR3: CASSEVGHQPQHF. The CDR3 DNA reads as TGCGCCAGCAGTGAGGTCGGTCATCAGCCCCAGCATTTT.